A single TCR beta chain is shown here with its context. Its cognate antigen is unknown. This entry is derived from a study of spatial heterogeneity in lung cancer. Germline CDR1 is SGHVS and CDR2 is FQNEAQ. The CDR3 covers 17 residues. V trimming: 5 bases; J trimming: 2 bases; junction bases outside the gene matches: 12. Individual TCR cDNA molecules each bore their own unique molecular identifier. Each CDR3 protein gets one entry after TCRdb re-called the 5' RACE reads with MiXCR. Of approximately 29,000 distinct CDR3 sequences listed, 8.4% are singletons. Study results and limitations: There were more appearances of ubiquitous expanded tumor TCRs in blood at resection than at follow-up.

The time point denotes: sample taken at primary tumor resection. Whole RNA came from tumor, nontumor lung or frozen PBMC and was sequenced without being sorted. The input for sequencing was PBMCs, taken at surgery. This chain joins TRBV7-8 and TRBJ2-3; 8 nucleotides line up with TRBD2. This TCR was recovered from a female donor with early-stage non-small cell lung cancer. This CDR3 is CASSRGGGREATDTQYF. CDR3 nucleotides: TGTGCCAGCAGCCGAGGTGGGGGGCGGGAGGCCACAGATACGCAGTATTTT.